Reported below is one TCR beta chain. CDR3 length equals 16 residues. The germline CDR1 and CDR2 sequences are LNHNV and YYDKDF (reference sequence). V shed 1 base and J shed 6 bases, with 16 bases lying between them. These data come from a study of regulatory T cells in long-lasting Graves disease. Combining iRepertoire HTBI primers with Arm-PCR of CDR3 regions, the authors built TCR beta libraries. A single record per CDR3 protein comes from TCRdb applying MiXCR to the multiplex PCR reads. The table has around 450,000 distinct CDR3 sequences, more than 13% seen once. As to time point: newly diagnosed GD, antithyroid drugs for less than 3 months. There was RNA extracted from PBMCs, and the TCR library was made from it. This sample was also put to use in a study of T cells in Graves' hyperthyroidism and ophthalmopathy. Per that paper: Primed by the HTBI set, a first-round RT-PCR was run on the TCR CDR3.

The sample was peripheral blood mononuclear cells (PBMCs), taken at new diagnosis, from a patient treated with antithyroid drugs. This chain links TRBV15 with TRBJ1-5, with D possibly being TRBD1 (5 bases). The clonotype comes from a woman aged 30 to 39 with Graves disease. CDR3: CATSRVANRQSQPQHF. The CDR3 DNA is TGTGCCACCAGCAGAGTCGCGAACAGGCAAAGTCAGCCCCAGCATTTT.